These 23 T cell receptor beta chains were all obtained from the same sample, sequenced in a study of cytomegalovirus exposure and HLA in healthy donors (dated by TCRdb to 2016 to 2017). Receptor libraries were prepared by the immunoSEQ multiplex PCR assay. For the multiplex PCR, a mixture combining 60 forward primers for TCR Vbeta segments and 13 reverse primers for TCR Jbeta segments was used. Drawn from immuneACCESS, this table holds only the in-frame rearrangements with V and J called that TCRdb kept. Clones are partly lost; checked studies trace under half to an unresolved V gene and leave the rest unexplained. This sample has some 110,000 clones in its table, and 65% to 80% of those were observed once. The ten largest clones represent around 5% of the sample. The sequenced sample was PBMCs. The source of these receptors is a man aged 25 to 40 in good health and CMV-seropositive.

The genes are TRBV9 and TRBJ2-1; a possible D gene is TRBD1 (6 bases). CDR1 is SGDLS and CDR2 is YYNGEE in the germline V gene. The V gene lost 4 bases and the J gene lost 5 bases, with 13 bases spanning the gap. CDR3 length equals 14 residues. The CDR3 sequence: CASSTHRDHNEQFF. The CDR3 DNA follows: TGTGCCAGCAGCACACACAGGGACCACAATGAGCAGTTCTTC.

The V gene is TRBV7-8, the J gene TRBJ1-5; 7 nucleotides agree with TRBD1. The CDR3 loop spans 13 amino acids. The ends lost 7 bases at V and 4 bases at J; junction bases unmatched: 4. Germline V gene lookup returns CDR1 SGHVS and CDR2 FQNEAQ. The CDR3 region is CASTGTENQPQHF. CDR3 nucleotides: TGTGCCAGCACCGGGACAGAAAATCAGCCCCAGCATTTT.

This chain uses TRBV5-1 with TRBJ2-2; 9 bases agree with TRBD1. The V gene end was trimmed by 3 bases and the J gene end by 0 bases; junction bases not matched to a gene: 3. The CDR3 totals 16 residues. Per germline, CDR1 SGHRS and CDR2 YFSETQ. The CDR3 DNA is TGCGCCAGCAGCTCTACAGGGGGCGCGAACACCGGGGAGCTGTTTTTT. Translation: CASSSTGGANTGELFF.

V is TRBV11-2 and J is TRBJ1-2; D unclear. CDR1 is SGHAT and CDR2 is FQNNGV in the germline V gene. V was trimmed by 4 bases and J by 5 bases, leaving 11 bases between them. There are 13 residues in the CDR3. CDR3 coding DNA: TGTGCCAGCAGCTCCCCCCGTCAGTATGGCTACACCTTC. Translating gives CASSSPRQYGYTF.

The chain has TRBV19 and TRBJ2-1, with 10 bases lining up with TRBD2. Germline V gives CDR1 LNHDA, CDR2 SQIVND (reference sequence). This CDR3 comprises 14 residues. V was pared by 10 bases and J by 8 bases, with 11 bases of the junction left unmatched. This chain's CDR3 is CATRERGGTDEQFF. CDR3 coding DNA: TGTGCCACTAGGGAGCGGGGGGGTACTGATGAGCAGTTCTTC.

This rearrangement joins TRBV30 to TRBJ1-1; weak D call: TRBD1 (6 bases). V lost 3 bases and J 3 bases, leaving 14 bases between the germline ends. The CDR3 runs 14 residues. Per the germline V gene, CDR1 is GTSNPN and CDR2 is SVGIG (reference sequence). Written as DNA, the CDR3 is TGTGCCTGGAGCGGGGGGGCGGGTTACACTGAAGCTTTCTTT. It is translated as CAWSGGAGYTEAFF.

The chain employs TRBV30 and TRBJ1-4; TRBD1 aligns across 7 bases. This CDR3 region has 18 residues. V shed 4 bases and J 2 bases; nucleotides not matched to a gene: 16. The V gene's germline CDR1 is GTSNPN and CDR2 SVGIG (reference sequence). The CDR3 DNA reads TGTGCCTGGAAACACGCCCTATTGTGGGACAGTACTAATGAAAAACTGTTTTTT. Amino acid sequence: CAWKHALLWDSTNEKLFF.

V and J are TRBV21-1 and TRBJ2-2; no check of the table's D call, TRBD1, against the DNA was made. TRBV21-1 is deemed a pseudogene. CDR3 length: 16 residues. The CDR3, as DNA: TGTGCCAGCAGCAATAGGGTCAGGGGGCGTACCGGGGAGCTGTTTTTT. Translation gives CASSNRVRGRTGELFF.

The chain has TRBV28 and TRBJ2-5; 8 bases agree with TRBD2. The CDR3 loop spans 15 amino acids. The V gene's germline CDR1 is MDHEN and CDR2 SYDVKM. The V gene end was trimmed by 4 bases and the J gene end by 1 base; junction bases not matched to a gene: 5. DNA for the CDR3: TGTGCCAGCAGTTCGGGAGGGAGGGTCCAAGAGACCCAGTACTTC. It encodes CASSSGGRVQETQYF.

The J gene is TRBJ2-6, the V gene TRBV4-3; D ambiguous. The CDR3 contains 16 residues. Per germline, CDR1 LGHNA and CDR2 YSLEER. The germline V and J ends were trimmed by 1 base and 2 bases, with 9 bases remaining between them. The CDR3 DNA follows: TGCGCCAGCAGCCAAGGGCAGTCTGCTGGGGCCAACGTCCTGACTTTC. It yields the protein CASSQGQSAGANVLTF.

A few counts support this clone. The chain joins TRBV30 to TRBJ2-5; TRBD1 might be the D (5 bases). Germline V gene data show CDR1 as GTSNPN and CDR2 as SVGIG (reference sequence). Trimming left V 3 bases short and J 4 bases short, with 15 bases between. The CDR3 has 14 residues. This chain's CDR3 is CAWSLGPPGETQYF. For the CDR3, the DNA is TGTGCCTGGAGCTTGGGGCCTCCCGGAGAGACCCAGTACTTC.

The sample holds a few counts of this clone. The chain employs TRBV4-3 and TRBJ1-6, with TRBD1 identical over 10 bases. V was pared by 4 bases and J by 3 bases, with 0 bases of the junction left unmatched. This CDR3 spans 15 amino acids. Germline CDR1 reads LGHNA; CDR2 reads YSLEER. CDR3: CASSRTGGYNSPLHF. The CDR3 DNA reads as TGCGCCAGCAGCCGGACAGGGGGCTATAATTCACCCCTCCACTTT.

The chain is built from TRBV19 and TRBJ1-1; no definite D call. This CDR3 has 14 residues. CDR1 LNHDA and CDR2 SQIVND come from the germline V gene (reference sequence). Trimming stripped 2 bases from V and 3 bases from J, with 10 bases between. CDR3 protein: CASSIWGGHTEAFF. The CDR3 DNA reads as TGTGCCAGTAGTATATGGGGAGGGCACACTGAAGCTTTCTTT.

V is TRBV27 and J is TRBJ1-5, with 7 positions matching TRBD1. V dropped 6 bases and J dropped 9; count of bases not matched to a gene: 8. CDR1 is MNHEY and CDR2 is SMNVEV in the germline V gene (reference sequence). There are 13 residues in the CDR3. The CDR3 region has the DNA TGTGCCAGCAGCCTGGACAGGTCAGGGCCCCAGCATTTT. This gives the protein CASSLDRSGPQHF.

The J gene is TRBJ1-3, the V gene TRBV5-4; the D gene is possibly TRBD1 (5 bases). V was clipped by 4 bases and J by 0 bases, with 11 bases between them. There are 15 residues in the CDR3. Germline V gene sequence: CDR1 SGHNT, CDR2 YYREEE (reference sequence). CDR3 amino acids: CASSRGTDSGNTIYF. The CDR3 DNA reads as TGTGCCAGCAGCCGCGGGACGGACTCTGGAAACACCATATATTTT.

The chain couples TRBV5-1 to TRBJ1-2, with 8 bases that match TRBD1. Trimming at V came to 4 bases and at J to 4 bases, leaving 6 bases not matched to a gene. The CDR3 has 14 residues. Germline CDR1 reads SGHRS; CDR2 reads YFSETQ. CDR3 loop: CASSPDRVGYGYTF. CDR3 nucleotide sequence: TGCGCCAGCAGCCCGGACAGGGTTGGCTATGGCTACACCTTC.

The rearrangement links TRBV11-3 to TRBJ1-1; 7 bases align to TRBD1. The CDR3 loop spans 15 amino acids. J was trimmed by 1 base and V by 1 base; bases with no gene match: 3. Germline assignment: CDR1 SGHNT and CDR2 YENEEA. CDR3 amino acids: CASSLVGGWNTEAFF. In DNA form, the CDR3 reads TGTGCCAGCAGCTTAGTAGGGGGCTGGAACACTGAAGCTTTCTTT.

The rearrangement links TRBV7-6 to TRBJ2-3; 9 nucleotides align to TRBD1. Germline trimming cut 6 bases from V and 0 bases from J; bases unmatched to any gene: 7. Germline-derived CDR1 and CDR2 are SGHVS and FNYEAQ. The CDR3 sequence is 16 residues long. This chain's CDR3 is CASSLTGTGSTDTQYF. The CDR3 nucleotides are TGTGCCAGCAGTCTAACCGGGACAGGGAGCACAGATACGCAGTATTTT. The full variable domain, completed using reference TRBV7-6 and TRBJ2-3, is GAGVSQSPRYKVTKRGQDVALRCDPISGHVSLYWYRQALGQGPEFLTYFNYEAQQDKSGLPNDRFSAERPEGSISTLTIQRTEQRDSAMYRCASSLTGTGSTDTQYFGPGTRLTVL.

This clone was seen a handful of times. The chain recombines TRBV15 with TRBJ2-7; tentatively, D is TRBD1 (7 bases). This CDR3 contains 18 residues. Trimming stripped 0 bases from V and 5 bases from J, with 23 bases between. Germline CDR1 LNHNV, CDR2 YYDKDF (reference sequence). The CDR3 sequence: CATSRDQGGTTFLHEQYF. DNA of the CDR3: TGTGCCACCAGCAGAGATCAGGGGGGCACGACATTTCTCCACGAGCAGTACTTC. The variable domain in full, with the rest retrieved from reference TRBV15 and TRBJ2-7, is DAMVIQNPRYQVTQFGKPVTLSCSQTLNHNVMYWYQQKSSQAPKLLFHYYDKDFNNEADTPDNFQSRRPNTSFCFLDIRSPGLGDTAMYLCATSRDQGGTTFLHEQYFGPGTRLTVT.

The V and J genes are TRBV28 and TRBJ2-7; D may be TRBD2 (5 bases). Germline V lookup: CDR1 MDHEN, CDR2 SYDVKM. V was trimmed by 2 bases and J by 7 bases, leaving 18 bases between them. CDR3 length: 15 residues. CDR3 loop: CASSLPSRPPWEQYF. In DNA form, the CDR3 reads TGTGCCAGCAGTTTACCTAGCAGGCCCCCCTGGGAGCAGTACTTC.

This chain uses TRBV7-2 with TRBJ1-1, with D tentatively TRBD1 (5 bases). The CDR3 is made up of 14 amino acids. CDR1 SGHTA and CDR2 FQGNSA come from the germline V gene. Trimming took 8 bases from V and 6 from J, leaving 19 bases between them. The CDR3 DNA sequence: TGTGCCAGCCTAACGGGGGTCGTCGTGGCTGAAGCTTTCTTT. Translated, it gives CASLTGVVVAEAFF.

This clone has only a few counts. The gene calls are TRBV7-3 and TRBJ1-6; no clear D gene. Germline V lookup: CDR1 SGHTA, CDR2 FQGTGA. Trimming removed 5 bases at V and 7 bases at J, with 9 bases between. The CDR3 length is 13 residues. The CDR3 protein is CASSATPNSPLHF. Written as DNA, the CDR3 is TGTGCCAGCAGCGCGACACCGAATTCACCCCTCCACTTT.

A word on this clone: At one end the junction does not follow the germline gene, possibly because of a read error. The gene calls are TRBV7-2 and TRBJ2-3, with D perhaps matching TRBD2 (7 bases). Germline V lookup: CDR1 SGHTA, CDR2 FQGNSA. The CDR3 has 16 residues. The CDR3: CASSLAVGGPPDTQYF. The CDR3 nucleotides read TGTGCCAGCAGCCTAGCCGTGGGGGGGCCCCCAGATACGCAGTATTTT. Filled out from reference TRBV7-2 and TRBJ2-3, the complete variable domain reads GAGVSQSPSNKVTEKGKDVELRCDPISGHTALYWYRQSLGQGLEFLIYFQGNSAPDKSGLPSDRFSAERTGGSVSTLTIQRTQQEDSAVYLCASSLAVGGPPDTQYFGPGTRLTVL.